One sample yielded the 14 T cell receptor beta chains listed below, sequenced in a study of blood T cell repertoires in COVID-19. The repertoire was sequenced with immunoSEQ multiplex PCR; TCRdb's copy has only in-frame clones and lacks some. The data contain tens of thousands of clones, around 83% of them singletons. The sequencing input was peripheral blood. Every receptor here comes from a human donor in a cohort sampled during active COVID-19.

The chain links TRBV5-1 to TRBJ2-3; D not resolved. Germline V CDR1 and CDR2: SGHRS, YFSETQ. Trimming cost V 0 bases and J 4 bases, with 9 bases left between them. The length of the CDR3 is 14 residues. The CDR3 loop is CASSLGSRADTQYF. CDR3 nucleotides: TGCGCCAGCAGCTTGGGCTCTAGAGCAGATACGCAGTATTTT.

The gene calls are TRBV30 and TRBJ2-7; 10 bases are shared with TRBD2. V shed 4 bases, J shed 4 bases, and the junction held 4 bases outside the gene matches. The length of the CDR3 is 13 residues. CDR1 and CDR2 from the germline V gene are GTSNPN and SVGIG (reference sequence). CDR3 sequence reads: CAWTVAGGYEQYF. In DNA, the CDR3 is TGTGCCTGGACCGTAGCGGGGGGATACGAGCAGTACTTC. Drawing the rest from reference TRBV30 and TRBJ2-7, the complete variable domain is SQTIHQWPATLVQPVGSPLSLECTVEGTSNPNLYWYRQAAGRGLQLLFYSVGIGQISSEVPQNLSASRPQDRQFILSSKKLLLSDSGFYLCAWTVAGGYEQYFGPGTRLTVT.

This chain uses TRBV6-5 with TRBJ1-1, with D perhaps TRBD1 (6 bases). CDR1 is MNHEY and CDR2 is SVGAGI in the germline V gene. The CDR3 covers 13 residues. The ends were cut back, 6 bases at V and 7 bases at J, with 15 bases in the middle. CDR3 DNA: TGTGCCAGCAGGATACAACAGGGTCTTGAAGCTTTCTTT. Protein sequence: CASRIQQGLEAFF.

This chain uses TRBV10-3 with TRBJ1-5; D is unclear. Germline CDR1 and CDR2: ENHRY and SYGVKD. Deletions cut 4 bases from V and 1 base from J, with 5 bases between. The CDR3 loop spans 13 amino acids. The CDR3 loop reads CAISVGSNQPQHF. In DNA, the CDR3 is TGTGCCATCAGTGTGGGCAGCAATCAGCCCCAGCATTTT.

The chain employs TRBV5-1 and TRBJ2-2; TRBD1 agrees at 9 bases. Germline CDR1 and CDR2: SGHRS and YFSETQ. The V and J ends lost 4 bases and 3 bases, in that order; junction bases with no gene match: 1. CDR3 length equals 14 residues. This CDR3 reads CASSGTGHTGELFF. Here the CDR3 DNA reads TGCGCCAGCAGCGGGACAGGGCACACCGGGGAGCTGTTTTTT.

The genes are TRBV4-1 and TRBJ2-7; TRBD1 matches 9 bases. V lost 4 bases and J lost 4; bases outside the gene matches: 8. The germline V gene encodes CDR1 MGHRA and CDR2 YSYEKL. The CDR3 has 15 amino acids. The CDR3 DNA sequence: TGCGCCAGCAGCCCCAATATGGGGACAGGGTACGAGCAGTACTTC. Amino acids: CASSPNMGTGYEQYF.

The chain links TRBV27 to TRBJ1-2; D unclear. This CDR3 contains 15 residues. The V gene's germline CDR1 is MNHEY and CDR2 SMNVEV (reference sequence). Trimming cost V 5 bases and J 7 bases, with 20 bases left between them. CDR3 in amino acids: CASSPLDREWLGYTF. The CDR3, as DNA: TGTGCCAGCAGTCCGTTGGACCGGGAATGGCTTGGCTACACCTTC.

The chain has TRBV25-1 and TRBJ1-5, with D possibly matching TRBD1 (5 bases). V was clipped by 2 bases and J by 3 bases, with 14 bases between them. CDR1 is MGHDK, CDR2 SYGVNS, per germline. CDR3 size: 16 residues. The CDR3 DNA is TGTGCCAGCAGTGAACTGGGTCAGGGTGACAATCAGCCCCAGCATTTT. It is translated as CASSELGQGDNQPQHF.

This sequence joins TRBV7-9 and TRBJ2-7; 10 bases are shared with TRBD1. Unmatched junction bases numbered 4, after V lost 8 bases and J lost 3 bases. Germline V gene lookup returns CDR1 SEHNR and CDR2 FQNEAQ (reference sequence). This CDR3 has 13 amino acids. The CDR3 DNA reads TGTGCCAGCGCAAGGACAGGGGGCTACGAGCAGTACTTC. The encoded protein is CASARTGGYEQYF.

This rearrangement joins TRBV7-9 to TRBJ1-2; D may be TRBD1 (6 bases). This CDR3 has 13 amino acids. Trimming removed 7 bases from V and 7 bases from J, with 16 bases in between. The germline V gene has CDR1 SEHNR and CDR2 FQNEAQ (reference sequence). The CDR3 is CASTDRPATGYTF. The DNA of the CDR3 is TGTGCCAGCACCGACAGGCCGGCGACTGGCTACACCTTC.

This clone turned up a few times. V is TRBV5-6 and J is TRBJ1-5, with D unclear. The germline V and J ends were trimmed by 0 bases and 9 bases, with 10 bases remaining between them. The CDR3 is 13 residues long. Germline lookup yields CDR1 SGHDT and CDR2 YYEEEE. This CDR3 is CASSLGGVGPQHF. CDR3 sequence (DNA): TGTGCCAGCAGCTTGGGAGGTGTGGGGCCCCAGCATTTT.

This sequence joins TRBV6-5 and TRBJ1-2; possibly TRBD1 for D (5 bases). The CDR3 runs 13 residues. The germline V and J ends were trimmed by 8 bases and 4 bases, with 14 bases remaining between them. Germline CDR1 MNHEY, CDR2 SVGAGI. This CDR3 is CASAGPPVYGYTF. For the CDR3, the DNA is TGTGCCAGCGCGGGACCCCCTGTCTATGGCTACACCTTC.

V usage is TRBV7-2 and J usage is TRBJ1-3, with a weak D call TRBD1 (6 bases). V lost 3 bases and J 0 bases, leaving 15 bases between the germline ends. Germline V gene lookup returns CDR1 SGHTA and CDR2 FQGNSA. The CDR3 contains 17 residues. This CDR3 reads CASSFMSGQTSGNTIYF. CDR3 coding DNA: TGTGCCAGCAGCTTTATGTCGGGACAAACCTCTGGAAACACCATATATTTT.

The J gene is TRBJ2-2, the V gene TRBV11-2, with 10 bases fitting TRBD2. CDR3 length: 16 amino acids. Germline CDR1 reads SGHAT; CDR2 reads FQNNGV. Germline trimming cut 5 bases from V and 6 bases from J; bases unmatched to any gene: 9. The CDR3 DNA sequence: TGTGCCAGCAGCCACTCAGCGGGGGGGCCTTCCGGGGAGCTGTTTTTT. Amino acids: CASSHSAGGPSGELFF.